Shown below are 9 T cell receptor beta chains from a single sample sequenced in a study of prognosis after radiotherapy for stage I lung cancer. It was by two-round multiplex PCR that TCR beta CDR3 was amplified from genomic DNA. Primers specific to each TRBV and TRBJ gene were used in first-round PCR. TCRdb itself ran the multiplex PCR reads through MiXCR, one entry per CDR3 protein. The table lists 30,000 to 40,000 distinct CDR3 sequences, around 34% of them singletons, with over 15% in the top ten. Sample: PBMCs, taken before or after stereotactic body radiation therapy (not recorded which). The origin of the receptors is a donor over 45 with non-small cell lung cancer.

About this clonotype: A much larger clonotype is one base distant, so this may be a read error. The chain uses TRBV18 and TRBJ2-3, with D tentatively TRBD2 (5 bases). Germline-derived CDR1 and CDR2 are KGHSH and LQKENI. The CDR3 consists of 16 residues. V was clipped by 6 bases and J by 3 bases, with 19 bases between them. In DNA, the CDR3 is TGTGCCAGCTCCAGAGGGTACGAGAGTGGAACAGATACGCAGTATTTT. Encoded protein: CASSRGYESGTDTQYF.

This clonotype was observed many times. Here the CDR3 DNA reads TGTGCCAGCAGTGCCGGGACAGGGGAGACGGATGAGCAGTTCTTC. Its protein product is CASSAGTGETDEQFF. The chain employs TRBV6-4 and TRBJ2-1, with TRBD1 matching over 10 bases. J lost 8 bases, V lost 4 bases, and 8 bases had no gene match. Germline loops: CDR1 MRHNA, CDR2 SNTAGT. This CDR3 contains 15 residues.

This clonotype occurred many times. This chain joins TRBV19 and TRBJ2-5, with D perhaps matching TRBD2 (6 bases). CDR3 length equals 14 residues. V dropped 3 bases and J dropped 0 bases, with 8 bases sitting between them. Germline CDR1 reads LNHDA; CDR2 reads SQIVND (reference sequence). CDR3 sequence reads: CASSILADQETQYF. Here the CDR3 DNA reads TGTGCCAGTAGTATCTTAGCGGACCAAGAGACCCAGTACTTC.

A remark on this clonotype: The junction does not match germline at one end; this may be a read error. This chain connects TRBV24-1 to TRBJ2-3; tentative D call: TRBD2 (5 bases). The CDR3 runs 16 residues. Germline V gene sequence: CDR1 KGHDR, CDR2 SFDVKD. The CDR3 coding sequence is TGTGCCACCAGTGATCTAGAGGGAGATAGAACAGATACACAGTATTTT. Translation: CATSDLEGDRTDTQYF.

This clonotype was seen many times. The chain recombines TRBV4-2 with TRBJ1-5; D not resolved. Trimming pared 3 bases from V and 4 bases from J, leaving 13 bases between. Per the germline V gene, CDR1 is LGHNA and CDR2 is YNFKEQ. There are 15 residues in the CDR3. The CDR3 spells CASSQPSVENQPQHF. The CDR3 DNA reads TGTGCCAGCAGCCAGCCATCGGTCGAGAATCAGCCCCAGCATTTT.

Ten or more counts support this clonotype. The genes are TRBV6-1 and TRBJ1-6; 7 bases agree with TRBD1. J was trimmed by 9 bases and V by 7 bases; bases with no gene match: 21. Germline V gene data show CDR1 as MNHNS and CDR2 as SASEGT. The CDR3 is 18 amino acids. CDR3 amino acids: CASTLPPGGPMYGSPLHF. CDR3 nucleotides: TGTGCCAGCACCCTACCCCCAGGGGGTCCGATGTATGGTTCACCCCTCCACTTT.

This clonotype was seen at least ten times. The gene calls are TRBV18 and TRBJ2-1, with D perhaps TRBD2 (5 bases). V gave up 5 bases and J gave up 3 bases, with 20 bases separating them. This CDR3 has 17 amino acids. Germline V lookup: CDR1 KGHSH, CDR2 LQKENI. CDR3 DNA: TGTGCCAGCTCAATACGGACTGAATCGGTGGGCTACAATGAGCAGTTCTTC. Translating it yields CASSIRTESVGYNEQFF.

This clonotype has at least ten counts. The CDR3 nucleotides read TGTGCCAGCAGCTTGGAAGGGCTTCCTTCCAATGAGCAGTTCTTC. Translated: CASSLEGLPSNEQFF. V usage is TRBV5-5 and J usage is TRBJ2-1; D remains ambiguous. The V gene's germline CDR1 is SGHKS and CDR2 YYEKEE (reference sequence). V was pared by 0 bases and J by 6 bases, with 13 bases between. CDR3 size: 15 residues.

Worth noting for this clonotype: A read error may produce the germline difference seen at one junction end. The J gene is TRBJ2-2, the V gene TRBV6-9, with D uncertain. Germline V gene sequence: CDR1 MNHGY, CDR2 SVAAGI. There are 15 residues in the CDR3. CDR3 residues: CASSLRHGHTWELFF. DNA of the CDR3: TGTGCCAGCAGTTTGCGACACGGTCACACCTGGGAGCTGTTTTTT.